Each of the 25 T cell receptor beta chains below was sequenced from the same sample in a study of blood T cells in healthy people across ages. With a J-beta primer mix and a sample-barcoded 5' primer, a second PCR ran roughly 7 to 11 cycles. TCRdb independently ran MiXCR on the 5' RACE reads; one entry per CDR3 protein. The repertoire consists of hundreds of thousands of distinct CDR3 sequences, with around 50% occurring once and the leading ten covering around 25%. The sample was blood. These receptors were collected from a man aged 35-49 years in good health.

This sequence joins TRBV21-1 and TRBJ2-7. TRBV21-1 is a recognized pseudogene. The CDR3 is 13 residues long. CDR3 nucleotide sequence: TGTGCCAGACTGCCGCCGAGCTCCTACGAGCAGTACTTC. Translated, it gives CARLPPSSYEQYF.

This clonotype was seen only a few times. The chain joins TRBV28 to TRBJ2-4, with 9 bases matching TRBD2. Judging by the DNA end, TRBJ2-7 fits better; the J call may be wrong. Germline V gene data show CDR1 as MDHEN and CDR2 as SYDVKM. This CDR3 contains 14 residues. CDR3 bases: TGTGCCAGCGGGGCAACTAGCGGGTTTTACGAGCAGTACTTC. Its translation is CASGATSGFYEQYF.

Only a few counts were recorded for this clonotype. The CDR3 DNA is TGTGCCAGCAGCCAGGGGGCAGTTAGCAATCAGCCCCAGCATTTT. Amino acids: CASSQGAVSNQPQHF. The chain combines TRBV7-2 with TRBJ1-5; 8 bases line up with TRBD1. Germline assignment: CDR1 SGHTA and CDR2 FQGNSA. The CDR3 contains 15 residues. Unmatched junction bases numbered 3, after V lost 5 bases and J lost 0 bases.

The V and J genes are TRBV5-1 and TRBJ1-4; no clear D gene. The CDR3 is made up of 14 amino acids. Looked up from germline, CDR1 is SGHRS and CDR2 is YFSETQ. Trimming removed 1 base from V and 8 bases from J, with 12 bases in between. The CDR3 region has the DNA TGCGCCAGCAGCTTGTTCCAGCCACCCGAAAAACTGTTTTTT. It encodes CASSLFQPPEKLFF.

The chain uses TRBV9 and TRBJ1-6, with a tentative D call TRBD1 (6 bases). The length of the CDR3 is 14 residues. CDR1 and CDR2 (germline): SGDLS, YYNGEE. V was clipped by 4 bases and J by 10 bases, with 15 bases between them. The CDR3 nucleotides are TGTGCCAGCAGCCGGCGGACAGAAGGCTCACCCCTCCACTTT. This codes for CASSRRTEGSPLHF.

V is TRBV7-2 and J is TRBJ1-4, with TRBD1 identical over 11 bases. Unmatched junction bases numbered 6, after V lost 5 bases and J lost 7 bases. The CDR3 runs 15 residues. The germline gives CDR1 SGHTA, CDR2 FQGNSA. The DNA for the CDR3 is TGTGCCAGCAGCGCCCGGGACAGGGGGGGTGAAAAACTGTTTTTT. Amino acid sequence: CASSARDRGGEKLFF.

The V call is TRBV19, the J call TRBJ2-1; TRBD1 might be the D (5 bases). Per the germline V gene, CDR1 is LNHDA and CDR2 is SQIVND (reference sequence). V was trimmed by 8 bases and J by 1 base, leaving 15 bases between them. There are 15 residues in the CDR3. The CDR3 loop reads CASLSAGWSYNEQFF. CDR3 DNA sequence: TGTGCCAGTCTCTCAGCAGGGTGGTCCTACAATGAGCAGTTCTTC.

This clonotype was counted a few times. The V call is TRBV6-1, the J call TRBJ2-7; 11 nucleotides match TRBD1. J was trimmed by 6 bases and V by 5 bases; bases with no gene match: 9. This CDR3 has 15 residues. In germline, CDR1 is MNHNS, CDR2 SASEGT. Here the CDR3 DNA reads TGTGCCAGCAGTCAAGGGACAGGGGGTTTCGGCGAGCAGTACTTC. Its translation is CASSQGTGGFGEQYF.

Note on this clonotype: Without the conserved terminal phenylalanine or tryptophan, this CDR3 likely stems from a read error. J is TRBJ2-1 and V is TRBV7-9; TRBD1 or TRBD2 may be the D gene (5 bases each). The V gene lost 5 bases and the J gene lost 3 bases, with 11 bases spanning the gap. The CDR3 is made up of 14 amino acids. Germline CDR1 SEHNR, CDR2 FQNEAQ (reference sequence). CDR3 bases: TGTGCCAGCAGCCCGGACACTAGCTACAATGAGCAGTTCTCC. This gives the protein CASSPDTSYNEQFS.

With respect to this clonotype: A much larger clone lies one base from this, so it may be a read error. The J gene is TRBJ1-6, the V gene TRBV7-2; D is uncertain. The CDR3 extends over 11 amino acids. The V end was cut by 1 base, the J end by 18 bases, with 10 bases between. Germline V gene sequence: CDR1 SGHTA, CDR2 FQGNSA. The CDR3 region is CASSLDLSPHF. The CDR3 region has the DNA TGTGCCAGCAGCTTAGATTTATCCCCCCACTTT.

The chain combines TRBV29-1 with TRBJ2-7, with TRBD1 matching 9 bases. The V gene's germline CDR1 is SQVTM and CDR2 ANQGSEA. With V trimmed by 4 bases and J by 9 bases, 10 bases remained unmatched. The CDR3 sequence is 13 residues long. DNA for the CDR3: TGCAGCGTTGTGAGGGACAGGGTTAGGGGGCAGTACTTC. This sequence encodes CSVVRDRVRGQYF.

This chain joins TRBV7-3 and TRBJ2-3, with 7 bases matching TRBD1. The CDR3 spans 14 residues. The junction had 4 bases not matched to a gene; V was cut back by 5 bases and J by 2 bases. Per the germline V gene, CDR1 is SGHTA and CDR2 is FQGTGA. In nucleotides, the CDR3 is TGTGCCAGCAGCGCAGGGACAGTCACAGATACGCAGTATTTT. This gives the protein CASSAGTVTDTQYF.

There are a few counts of this clonotype. This chain links TRBV24-1 with TRBJ2-1; D may be TRBD2 (5 bases). The CDR3 is made up of 14 amino acids. Trimming took 10 bases from V and 0 from J, leaving 12 bases between them. CDR1 and CDR2 from the germline V gene are KGHDR and SFDVKD. In DNA form, the CDR3 reads TGTGCCACTTCCAGAGGGAGCTCCTACAATGAGCAGTTCTTC. This codes for CATSRGSSYNEQFF.

The chain is built from TRBV5-1 and TRBJ2-5; a possible D gene is TRBD1 (7 bases). This CDR3 has 15 amino acids. V was pared by 0 bases and J by 4 bases, with 13 bases between. The germline V gene encodes CDR1 SGHRS and CDR2 YFSETQ. CDR3 sequence reads: CASSLARGDSETQYF. As DNA, the CDR3 is TGCGCCAGCAGCTTGGCCAGGGGGGATTCAGAGACCCAGTACTTC.

The chain employs TRBV28 and TRBJ1-4, with D possibly TRBD1 on 6 matching bases. The germline V gene has CDR1 MDHEN and CDR2 SYDVKM. The CDR3 consists of 15 residues. V lost 3 bases and J 4 bases, leaving 12 bases between the germline ends. The CDR3 region is CASSFREGGNEKLFF. The CDR3 DNA is TGTGCCAGCAGTTTCCGGGAAGGGGGTAATGAAAAACTGTTTTTT.

The count of this clonotype is one. The chain couples TRBV7-2 to TRBJ2-1; 12 nucleotides agree with TRBD2. The J segment lost 4 bases and the V segment lost 5 bases, leaving 9 bases of the junction unmatched. This CDR3 spans 17 amino acids. From germline, CDR1 is SGHTA and CDR2 FQGNSA. The CDR3 sequence: CASSNSLAGGVYNEQFF. The CDR3 DNA sequence: TGTGCCAGCAGCAACTCACTAGCGGGGGGCGTGTACAATGAGCAGTTCTTC.

The V and J genes are TRBV3-1 and TRBJ2-5; 7 bases agree with TRBD1. V gave up 3 bases and J gave up 11 bases; unmatched junction bases: 6. This CDR3 contains 12 residues. The germline CDR1 and CDR2 sequences are LGHDT and YNNKEL (reference sequence). CDR3 bases: TGTGCCAGCAGCCAGGTTCCGGGACAGCAGTACTTC. Translated: CASSQVPGQQYF.

The chain carries TRBV20-1 and TRBJ2-3; 7 bases are a match to TRBD1. Per the germline V gene, CDR1 is DFQATT and CDR2 is SNEGSKA (reference sequence). V shed 0 bases, J shed 1 base, and the junction held 22 bases outside the gene matches. The CDR3 is 21 amino acids. The CDR3 DNA reads as TGCAGTGCTAGAGATGGGACAGCCAAGCGGTCAATTCCAGGGTGCACAGATACGCAGTATTTT. Encoded protein: CSARDGTAKRSIPGCTDTQYF.

The chain employs TRBV7-3 and TRBJ2-3; 14 bases agree with TRBD2. Germline V lookup: CDR1 SGHTA, CDR2 FQGTGA. After removal of 4 bases from V and 6 bases from J, the junction contained 15 bases not matched to a gene. The CDR3 sequence is 19 residues long. The CDR3 DNA is TGTGCCAGCAGCTCCCCTACCACCGGGACTAGCGGGAGATCCGATACGCAGTATTTT. Protein sequence: CASSSPTTGTSGRSDTQYF.

In its sample, this clonotype was seen a few times. V is TRBV4-3 and J is TRBJ2-7; 10 bases fit TRBD2. The CDR3 extends over 17 amino acids. Germline CDR1 is LGHNA and CDR2 is YSLEER. V was clipped by 4 bases and J by 7 bases; unmatched bases: 16. This CDR3 is CASSPGDSGRPRREQYF. Here the CDR3 DNA reads TGCGCCAGCAGCCCCGGCGATAGCGGGAGGCCCCGTCGAGAGCAGTACTTC.

The V and J genes are TRBV12-3 or TRBV12-4 and TRBJ1-1; perhaps TRBD1 as D (6 bases). The length of the CDR3 is 15 residues. V was shortened by 2 bases and J by 10 bases, with 20 bases between the two germline ends. This CDR3 is CASSLLNTGTRGAFF. DNA for the CDR3: TGTGCCAGCAGTTTATTAAATACAGGGACGAGAGGAGCTTTCTTT.

The chain couples TRBV29-1 to TRBJ2-5; D is possibly TRBD2 (5 bases). This CDR3 has 12 amino acids. Germline V gene data show CDR1 as SQVTM and CDR2 as ANQGSEA. V gave up 7 bases and J gave up 1 base, with 10 bases separating them. The CDR3 protein is CSEAATQETQYF. DNA for the CDR3: TGCAGCGAAGCGGCCACCCAAGAGACCCAGTACTTC.

As DNA, the CDR3 is TGCGCCAGCAGCTTAATGTCAACCCATAATGAAAAACTGTTTTTT. Its translation is CASSLMSTHNEKLFF. The V and J genes are TRBV5-1 and TRBJ1-4; D is undetermined. Trimming cost V 2 bases and J 4 bases, with 12 bases left between them. Germline V gene sequence: CDR1 SGHRS, CDR2 YFSETQ. The CDR3 extends over 15 amino acids.

This clonotype showed up just a few times. The chain combines TRBV10-3 with TRBJ1-1; TRBD1 aligns across 7 bases. Looked up from germline, CDR1 is ENHRY and CDR2 is SYGVKD. This CDR3 has 13 residues. J gave up 1 base and V 10 bases, and 6 bases lay outside the gene matches. CDR3: CATGQARNTEAFF. CDR3 nucleotides: TGTGCCACAGGACAGGCGAGGAACACTGAAGCTTTCTTT.

This chain connects TRBV10-3 to TRBJ2-5; weak D call: TRBD2 (6 bases). V was pared by 2 bases and J by 7 bases, with 8 bases between. The CDR3 totals 12 residues. The germline CDR1 and CDR2 sequences are ENHRY and SYGVKD. This chain's CDR3 is CAISEPGGTQYF. The CDR3 DNA reads TGTGCCATCAGTGAGCCCGGGGGGACCCAGTACTTC.